This T cell receptor (beta chain) came from a study of shared T cell receptors in the human thymus. Germline lookup yields CDR1 SQVTM and CDR2 ANQGSEA. Trimming removed 7 bases from V and 2 bases from J; junction bases left unmatched: 19. The CDR3 is 19 amino acids. Sequencing was performed with immunoSEQ multiplex PCR; in TCRdb, only in-frame clones are kept and a portion is missing. The sample lists 700,000 or so clones, roughly 88% occurring once. This same sample was also part of a study on human thymus T cells. That publication notes: Resected material from corrective heart surgery provided the thymus tissue analysed. Thymic and blood repertoires seemed to favor certain V and J genes. Related research described strongly overlapping thymic repertoires in unrelated people.

Sample: thymocytes. The TCR sequence derives from a girl under three years old with a congenital heart defect. The chain links TRBV29-1 to TRBJ2-7, with 14 bases that match TRBD2. The CDR3 DNA follows: TGCAGCGCAGGAACACCCGGACTAGCGGGGGGCCCAGGGCCCTACGAGCAGTACTTC. Residues: CSAGTPGLAGGPGPYEQYF.